The source of this T cell receptor beta chain is a study of blood T cells in healthy people across ages. Study at large: Template-switching capture recovered about one barcoded beta molecule per two T cells.

The study recruited healthy Caucasian donors from Russia who were aged about 6 to 90. The total RNA that was extracted per sample amounted to at least 5.5 micrograms. The count of this clonotype is one. Its antigen remains unknown. The study, taken as a whole, reports: Older age coincided with a roughly linear decline in TCR beta diversity per million T cells.

CDR1 is SQVTM, CDR2 ANQGSEA, per germline. V shed 4 bases, J shed 0 bases, and the junction held 12 bases outside the gene matches. The CDR3 is made up of 16 amino acids. Sample-barcoded 5' priming and a J-beta primer mix drove a second PCR of about 6 to 12 cycles. TCRdb re-called the 5' RACE reads through MiXCR, storing one row per CDR3 protein. The sample lists fewer than 1 million distinct CDR3 sequences; around two fifths were seen once. The sequence derives from a man between 60 and 75 years old in good health. The V and J genes are TRBV29-1 and TRBJ2-7; the match to TRBD1 covers 7 bases. The specimen was blood. The CDR3 bases are TGCAGCGTTGTAGCACCGACAGGGTACACCTCCTACGAGCAGTACTTC. This encodes CSVVAPTGYTSYEQYF.